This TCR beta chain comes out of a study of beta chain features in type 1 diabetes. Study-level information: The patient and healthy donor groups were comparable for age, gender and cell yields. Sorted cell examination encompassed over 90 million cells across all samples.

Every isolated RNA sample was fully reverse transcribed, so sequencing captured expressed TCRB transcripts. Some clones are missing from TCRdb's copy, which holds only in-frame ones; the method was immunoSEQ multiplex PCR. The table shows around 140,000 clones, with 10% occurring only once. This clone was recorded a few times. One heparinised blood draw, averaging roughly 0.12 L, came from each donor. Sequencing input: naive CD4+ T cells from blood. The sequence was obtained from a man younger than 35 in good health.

CDR3 sequence: CASSNGLAAPYEQYF. DNA for the CDR3: TGTGCCAGCAGTAATGGACTAGCGGCGCCCTACGAGCAGTACTTC. J is TRBJ2-7 and V is TRBV6-5, with 10 bases lining up with TRBD2. The length of the CDR3 is 15 residues. Germline CDR1 MNHEY, CDR2 SVGAGI. The J segment lost 2 bases and the V segment lost 5 bases, leaving 6 bases of the junction unmatched.